This TCR beta chain was identified in a study of T cell repertoires in cytomegalovirus infection. Overall study: Researchers turned to recently identified HLA-C-restricted CMV epitopes as well as well-studied HLA-B-restricted ones. Public TCR beta signatures indicated both CMV infection and matching HLA type.

The V segment lost 0 bases and the J segment 5 bases; nucleotides outside the gene matches: 7. This CDR3 contains 16 residues. The germline gives CDR1 LGHDT, CDR2 YNNKEL (reference sequence). TCRdb fed the reads into MiXCR, producing one record per CDR3 protein. The sample has some 920,000 distinct CDR3 sequences, roughly 31% seen once. On this clonotype: Its antigen is not identified.

The study, taken as a whole, reports: Carriers of CMV and the relevant HLA type were discriminated by public TCR beta frequency. Across the ex vivo response, the dominant clonotypes were HLA-C-restricted CMV-specific TCR beta clonotypes.

The V and J genes are TRBV3-1 and TRBJ1-5, with 7 bases lining up with TRBD1. This sample comprised cultured CD8+ T cells from PBMCs, obtained from culture after CMV antigen stimulation. The clonotype comes from a human donor in good health (CMV status not recorded). Some clones in this sample may be carry-over from other donors' samples. CDR3 nucleotides: TGTGCCAGCAGCCAAGATAGAGACAGGGTCGATCAGCCCCAGCATTTT. Protein product: CASSQDRDRVDQPQHF. Full variable domain (outside the CDR3, taken from reference TRBV3-1 and TRBJ1-5): DTAVSQTPKYLVTQMGNDKSIKCEQNLGHDTMYWYKQDSKKFLKIMFSYNNKELIINETVPNRFSPKSPDKAHLNLHINSLELGDSAVYFCASSQDRDRVDQPQHFGDGTRLSIL.